This T cell receptor (beta chain) was captured in a study of T cell repertoires in cytomegalovirus infection. Study findings and constraints: Carriers of CMV plus the relevant HLA were identified by cumulative public TCR beta family frequency.

Each CDR3 protein is one row after TCRdb ran MiXCR on the reads. This sample carries under 150,000 distinct CDR3 sequences, around 25% of them seen once, and the ten largest clones take 30% to 35%. This CDR3 has 14 amino acids. J was trimmed by 5 bases and V by 2 bases; bases with no gene match: 4. The V gene's germline CDR1 is DFQATT and CDR2 SNEGSKA (reference sequence). Details on this clonotype: Its target is unknown.

Sequencing input: PBMCs, sequenced either directly or after in vitro stimulation (not recorded which). This chain uses TRBV20-1 with TRBJ2-1, with 9 bases lining up with TRBD2. This TCR was sampled from a human donor in good health (CMV status not recorded). Some clones in this sample may be carry-over from other donors' samples. The CDR3 DNA is TGCAGTGCTAGACTAGCGGGATTGAACAATGAGCAGTTCTTC. Its translation is CSARLAGLNNEQFF.